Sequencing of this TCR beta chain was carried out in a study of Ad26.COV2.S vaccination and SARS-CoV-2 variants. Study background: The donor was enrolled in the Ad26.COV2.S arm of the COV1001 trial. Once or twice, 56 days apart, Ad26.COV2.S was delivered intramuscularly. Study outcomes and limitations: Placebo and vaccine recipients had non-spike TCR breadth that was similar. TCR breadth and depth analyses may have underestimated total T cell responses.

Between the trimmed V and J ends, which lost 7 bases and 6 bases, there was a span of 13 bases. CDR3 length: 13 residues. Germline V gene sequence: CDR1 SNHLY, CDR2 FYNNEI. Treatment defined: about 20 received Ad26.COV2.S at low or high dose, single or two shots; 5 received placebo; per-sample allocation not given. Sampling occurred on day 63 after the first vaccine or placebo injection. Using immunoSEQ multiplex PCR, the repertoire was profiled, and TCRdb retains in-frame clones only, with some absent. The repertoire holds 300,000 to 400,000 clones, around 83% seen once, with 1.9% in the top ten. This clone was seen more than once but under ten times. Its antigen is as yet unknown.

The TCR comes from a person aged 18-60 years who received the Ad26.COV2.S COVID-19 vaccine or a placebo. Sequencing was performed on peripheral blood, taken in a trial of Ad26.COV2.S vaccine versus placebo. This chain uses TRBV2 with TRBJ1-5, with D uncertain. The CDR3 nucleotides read TGTGCCAGCACGGGGTTTGAGGGTCAGCCCCAGCATTTT. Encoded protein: CASTGFEGQPQHF.